Below are 17 T cell receptor beta chains sequenced from a single sample in a study of STAT5B mutations in CD4+ large granular lymphocyte leukemia. The assay was immunoSEQ multiplex PCR, and TCRdb's table has in-frame clones only and misses some. The table records about 3,900 clones, 75% to 85% of them present only once. Specimen: PBMCs. The receptors here all came from a man aged 55 to 70 with CD4+ T-cell large granular lymphocyte leukemia.

This chain connects TRBV6-5 to TRBJ2-3, with a possible D match to TRBD1 (5 bases). CDR3 size: 13 residues. Looked up from germline, CDR1 is MNHEY and CDR2 is SVGAGI. Trimming stripped 3 bases from V and 6 bases from J, with 10 bases between. The DNA for the CDR3 is TGTGCCAGCAGTTATGGTGGGGCGGATACGCAGTATTTT. This codes for CASSYGGADTQYF.

The genes are TRBV21-1 and TRBJ1-1. TRBV21-1 has pseudogene status. The CDR3 runs 14 residues. For the CDR3, the DNA is TGTGCCAGCAGCAAATTGACGGGGGTCACTGAAGCTTTCTTT. The encoded protein is CASSKLTGVTEAFF.

The chain is built from TRBV10-3 and TRBJ1-2; D unclear. Germline V CDR1 and CDR2: ENHRY, SYGVKD. V was trimmed by 5 bases and J by 0 bases, leaving 13 bases between them. The CDR3 totals 15 residues. Here the CDR3 reads CAISPIPGSNYGYTF. The CDR3 bases are TGTGCCATCAGTCCAATTCCCGGGTCTAACTATGGCTACACCTTC.

This chain uses TRBV29-1 with TRBJ1-4, with D perhaps matching TRBD1 (5 bases). Trimming removed 0 bases at V and 3 bases at J, with 8 bases between. Germline V gene sequence: CDR1 SQVTM, CDR2 ANQGSEA. The CDR3 is 14 residues long. The CDR3 sequence is CSVEDRGPNEKLFF. The CDR3 nucleotides read TGCAGCGTTGAAGATCGGGGCCCTAATGAAAAACTGTTTTTT.

V is TRBV29-1 and J is TRBJ2-5, with 9 bases fitting TRBD1. J was trimmed by 2 bases and V by 0 bases; bases with no gene match: 7. The CDR3 is 16 residues long. Germline-derived CDR1 and CDR2 are SQVTM and ANQGSEA. The CDR3 nucleotides read TGCAGCGTTGAAGACCCCGATGACAGGGGGCAAGAGACCCAGTACTTC. Its translation is CSVEDPDDRGQETQYF.

This clone turned up a few times. The rearrangement joins TRBV2 to TRBJ1-1; 7 bases agree with TRBD1. Germline values: CDR1 SNHLY, CDR2 FYNNEI. V trimming: 8 bases; J trimming: 1 base; junction bases outside the gene matches: 4. The CDR3 consists of 13 residues. In DNA form, the CDR3 reads TGTGCCAGCTGCGGGACAGCGAACACTGAAGCTTTCTTT. Protein product: CASCGTANTEAFF.

The rearrangement links TRBV5-8 to TRBJ2-6, with no clear D. V lost 2 bases to trimming and J lost 0 bases, with 9 bases between them. Germline V lookup: CDR1 SGHTS, CDR2 YDEGEE. This CDR3 region has 16 residues. The DNA of the CDR3 is TGTGCCAGCAGCTTTACGGACCCCTCTGGGGCCAACGTCCTGACTTTC. Translation: CASSFTDPSGANVLTF.

This clone is classed as medium-sized. The genes are TRBV30 and TRBJ1-1; D is possibly TRBD1 (5 bases). CDR3 size: 18 residues. Trimming shortened V by 3 bases and J by 5 bases, and 28 bases separated the two germline ends. The germline CDR1 and CDR2 sequences are GTSNPN and SVGIG (reference sequence). The CDR3 protein is CAWSPPEGWGRWKTEAFF. For the CDR3, the DNA is TGTGCCTGGAGCCCACCCGAGGGATGGGGCAGGTGGAAAACTGAAGCTTTCTTT.

The chain joins TRBV2 to TRBJ2-3, with 12 positions matching TRBD2. The V gene end was trimmed by 8 bases and the J gene end by 0 bases; junction bases not matched to a gene: 18. Germline lookup yields CDR1 SNHLY and CDR2 FYNNEI. CDR3 size: 20 residues. The DNA for the CDR3 is TGTGCCAGCCGTGGATGGTTTGTTACTAGCGGGGGGCCGAGCACAGATACGCAGTATTTT. Amino acid sequence: CASRGWFVTSGGPSTDTQYF.

V and J are TRBV4-1 and TRBJ1-2, with D possibly TRBD1 on 5 matching bases. This CDR3 is 16 amino acids long. CDR1 is MGHRA, CDR2 YSYEKL, per germline. V was clipped by 0 bases and J by 3 bases, with 14 bases between them. The CDR3 nucleotides are TGCGCCAGCAGCCAAGAGCCCCCAGGGTCGGACTATGGCTACACCTTC. Amino acids: CASSQEPPGSDYGYTF.

The chain carries TRBV27 and TRBJ2-3, with D possibly being TRBD1 or TRBD2 (5 bases each). Trimming shortened V by 3 bases and J by 2 bases, and 12 bases separated the two germline ends. There are 15 residues in the CDR3. The germline CDR1 and CDR2 sequences are MNHEY and SMNVEV (reference sequence). CDR3 protein: CASSLVWGNTDTQYF. The CDR3 coding sequence is TGTGCCAGCAGTTTGGTATGGGGGAACACAGATACGCAGTATTTT.

V gene TRBV18 combines with J gene TRBJ2-5; 7 bases map to TRBD2. CDR1 and CDR2 (germline): KGHSH, LQKENI. V trimming: 3 bases; J trimming: 5 bases; junction bases outside the gene matches: 3. This CDR3 comprises 13 residues. The DNA of the CDR3 is TGTGCCAGCTCACCGCTGGGGGGGGAGACCCAGTACTTC. Its protein product is CASSPLGGETQYF. Full variable domain (rest looked up from reference TRBV18 and TRBJ2-5): NAGVMQNPRHLVRRRGQEARLRCSPMKGHSHVYWYRQLPEEGLKFMVYLQKENIIDESGMPKERFSAEFPKEGPSILRIQQVVRGDSAAYFCASSPLGGETQYFGPGTRLLVL.

This chain connects TRBV2 to TRBJ1-2, with 7 bases that match TRBD1. Germline V gene data show CDR1 as SNHLY and CDR2 as FYNNEI. The CDR3 runs to 11 residues. V was pared by 8 bases and J by 14 bases, with 11 bases of the junction left unmatched. DNA for the CDR3: TGTGCCAGCCTTTCCGGGACAGCGGGGACCTTC. Its translation: CASLSGTAGTF.

The V gene is TRBV9, the J gene TRBJ1-3; D may be TRBD1 (5 bases). CDR1 and CDR2 from the germline V gene are SGDLS and YYNGEE. This CDR3 contains 13 residues. Deletions cut 0 bases from V and 11 bases from J, with 12 bases between. The CDR3 spells CASSVVHGAAIYF. CDR3 nucleotide sequence: TGTGCCAGCAGCGTAGTTCATGGGGCCGCCATATATTTT.

The chain uses TRBV27 and TRBJ1-5; 7 nucleotides align to TRBD1. Germline CDR1 reads MNHEY; CDR2 reads SMNVEV (reference sequence). V shed 5 bases, J shed 1 base, and the junction held 2 bases outside the gene matches. The length of the CDR3 is 14 residues. This CDR3 is CASSRGQSNQPQHF. In DNA form, the CDR3 reads TGTGCCAGCAGTCGGGGACAGAGCAATCAGCCCCAGCATTTT.

This sequence joins TRBV4-1 and TRBJ1-1; D unresolved. Germline CDR1 is MGHRA and CDR2 is YSYEKL. The CDR3 is 17 residues long. The V end lost 0 bases, the J end lost 0 bases, and 14 bases lay between the germline ends. CDR3 sequence (DNA): TGCGCCAGCAGCCAAGATCCTCCGATTAACATGAACACTGAAGCTTTCTTT. It specifies CASSQDPPINMNTEAFF.

The V call is TRBV20-1, the J call TRBJ2-5; possibly TRBD1 for D (5 bases). The J call may not be correct, given that the DNA end is closer to TRBJ2-7. From germline, CDR1 is DFQATT and CDR2 SNEGSKA (reference sequence). The CDR3 has 10 residues. Here the CDR3 reads CSAGIYEQYF. CDR3 bases: TGCAGCGCAGGGATCTACGAGCAGTACTTC.